The entry that follows covers one T cell receptor beta chain sequence. Its matching antigen is unknown. The data originate from a study of cytomegalovirus exposure and HLA in healthy donors. Study conclusions and caveats: Indistinguishable V segments, including TRBV6-2 and TRBV6-3, were excluded.

Use of 60 Vbeta and 13 Jbeta primers characterized the PCR. The protocol was immunoSEQ multiplex PCR, while the TCRdb copy is restricted to in-frame clones and leaves out a portion. This sample yields about 150,000 clones, of which roughly 81% are seen a single time; about 4.9% belongs to the top ten. V lost 0 bases to trimming and J lost 4 bases, with 12 bases between them. The germline CDR1 and CDR2 sequences are GTSNPN and SVGIG (reference sequence). CDR3 length: 14 amino acids. The TCR originated in a girl aged 5-17 years in good health and CMV-seropositive. The chain joins TRBV30 to TRBJ1-1; no definite D call. Sequenced sample: PBMCs. CDR3 nucleotides: TGTGCCTGGAGTGTAAACGTGAGGAGCACTGAAGCTTTCTTT. Translated, it gives CAWSVNVRSTEAFF.